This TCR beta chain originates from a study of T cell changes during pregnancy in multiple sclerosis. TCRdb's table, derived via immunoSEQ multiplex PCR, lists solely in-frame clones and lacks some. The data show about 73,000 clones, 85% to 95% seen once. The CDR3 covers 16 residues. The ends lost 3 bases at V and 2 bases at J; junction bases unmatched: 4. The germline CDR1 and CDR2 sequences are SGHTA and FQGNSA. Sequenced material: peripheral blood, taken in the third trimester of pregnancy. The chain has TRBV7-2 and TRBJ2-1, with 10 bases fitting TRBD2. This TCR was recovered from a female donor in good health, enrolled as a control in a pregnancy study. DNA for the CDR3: TGTGCCAGCAGCTTTGCCGGGACTAGCGCCTACAATGAGCAGTTCTTC. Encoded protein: CASSFAGTSAYNEQFF.